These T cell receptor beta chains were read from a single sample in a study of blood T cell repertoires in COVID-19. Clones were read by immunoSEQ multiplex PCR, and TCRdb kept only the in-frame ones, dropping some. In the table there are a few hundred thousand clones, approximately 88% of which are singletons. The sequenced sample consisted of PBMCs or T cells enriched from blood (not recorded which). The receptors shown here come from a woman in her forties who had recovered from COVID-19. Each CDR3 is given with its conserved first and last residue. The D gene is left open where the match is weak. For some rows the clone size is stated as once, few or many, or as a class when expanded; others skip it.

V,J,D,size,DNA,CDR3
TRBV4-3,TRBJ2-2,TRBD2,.,TGCGCCAGCAGCCGGACTAGCGGGAGACTCGACACCGGGGAGCTGTTTTTT,CASSRTSGRLDTGELFF
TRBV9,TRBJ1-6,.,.,TGTGCCAGCAGCGTGTCAGGGAATTCCTATAATTCACCCCTCCACTTT,CASSVSGNSYNSPLHF
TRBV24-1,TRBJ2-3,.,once,TGTGCCACCACGGGCACAGATACGCAGTATTTT,CATTGTDTQYF
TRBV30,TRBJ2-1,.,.,TGTGCCTGGAGCCTACTGGGACTCAATGAGCAGTTCTTC,CAWSLLGLNEQFF
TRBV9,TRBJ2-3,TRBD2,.,TGTGCCAGCAGCTTTACGGGGACTATTGGAGATACGCAGTATTTT,CASSFTGTIGDTQYF
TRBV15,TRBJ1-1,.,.,TGTGCCACCAGCTCAGTCCCCATGAACACTGAAGCTTTCTTT,CATSSVPMNTEAFF
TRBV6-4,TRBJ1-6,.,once,TGTGCCAGCAGTGAGGGGACAAGGAATTCACCCCTCCACTTT,CASSEGTRNSPLHF
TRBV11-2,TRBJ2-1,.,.,TGTGCCAGCAGCTCCCTTGATGAGCAGTTCTTC,CASSSLDEQFF
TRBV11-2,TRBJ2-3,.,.,TGTGCCAGCAGCCTTTGGGCCGATACGCAGTATTTT,CASSLWADTQYF
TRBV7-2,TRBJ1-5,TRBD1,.,TGTGCCAGCAGACTGACAGGGGTAAATCAGCCCCAGCATTTT,CASRLTGVNQPQHF
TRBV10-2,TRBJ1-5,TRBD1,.,TGCGCCAGCAGTCCGGACAGGGAAAATCAGCCCCAGCATTTT,CASSPDRENQPQHF
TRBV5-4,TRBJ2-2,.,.,TGTGCCAGCAGTCATGAGGGGGATAGGAGCCCCGGGGAGCTGTTTTTT,CASSHEGDRSPGELFF
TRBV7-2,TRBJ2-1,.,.,TGTGCCAGCAGCTTAGACAGGGAATTTGTTGATGAGCAGTTCTTC,CASSLDREFVDEQFF
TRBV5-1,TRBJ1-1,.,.,TGCGCCAGCAGCGCAGATTGGAACACTGAAGCTTTCTTT,CASSADWNTEAFF
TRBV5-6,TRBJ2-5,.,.,TGTGCCAGCAGCTTGGATCTTGGCAACAAAGAGACCCAGTACTTC,CASSLDLGNKETQYF
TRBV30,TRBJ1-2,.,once,TGTGCCTGTATTCCGAAGATCCAGGGGAGGGGTGGCTACACCTTC,CACIPKIQGRGGYTF
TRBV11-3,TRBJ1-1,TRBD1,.,TGTGCCAGCAGCGCGCGACAGGGTAGGGGCACTGAAGCTTTCTTT,CASSARQGRGTEAFF
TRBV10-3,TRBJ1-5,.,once,TGTGCCATCAGTGAGGGGGCAGAAGGCAATCAGCCCCAGCATTTT,CAISEGAEGNQPQHF
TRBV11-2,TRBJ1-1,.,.,TGTGCCAGCAGCCCAGGGCCCGGGACTGAAGCTTTCTTT,CASSPGPGTEAFF
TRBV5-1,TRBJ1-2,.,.,TGCGCCAGCAGCCACGGACAGAACGGAGGCTACACCTTC,CASSHGQNGGYTF
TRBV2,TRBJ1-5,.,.,TGTGCCAGCAGTGAAGGTCTGTGGGGACATAGCAATCAGCCCCAGCATTTT,CASSEGLWGHSNQPQHF
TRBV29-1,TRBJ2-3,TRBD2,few,TGCAGCGTTGTAGGAGCGGGAGTTCCCACAGATACGCAGTATTTT,CSVVGAGVPTDTQYF
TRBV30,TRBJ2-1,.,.,TGTGCCTGGAGTGTAAGGTACAGAAGCTACATATGCCCTTACAATGAGCAGTTCTTC,CAWSVRYRSYICPYNEQFF
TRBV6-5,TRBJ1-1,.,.,TGTGCCAGCAGTCAACCGGGACATAAAAACACTGAAGCTTTCTTT,CASSQPGHKNTEAFF
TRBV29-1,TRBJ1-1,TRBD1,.,TGCAGCGTAGATGACAGGGTGAACACTGAAGCTTTCTTT,CSVDDRVNTEAFF
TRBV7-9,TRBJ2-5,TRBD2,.,TGTGCCAGCAGCTTACCAGCGGGAGGCCCCCAAGAGACCCAGTACTTC,CASSLPAGGPQETQYF
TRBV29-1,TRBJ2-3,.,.,TGCAGCGTGGGGGGCGGACAGGCACACGCAGATACGCAGTATTTT,CSVGGGQAHADTQYF
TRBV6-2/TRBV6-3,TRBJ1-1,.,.,TGTGCCAGCAGTCATGACACAGGGACGGACACTGAAGCTTTCTTT,CASSHDTGTDTEAFF
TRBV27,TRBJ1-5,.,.,TGTGCCAGCAGGTTAGGGACAAATAGCAATCAGCCCCAGCATTTT,CASRLGTNSNQPQHF
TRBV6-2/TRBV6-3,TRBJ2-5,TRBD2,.,TGTGCCAGCAGTATGGCGGGAGCGGAGACCCAGTACTTC,CASSMAGAETQYF
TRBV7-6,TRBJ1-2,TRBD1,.,TGTGCCAGCAGCTTGGCCAGGGGGGCTGAATATGGGGGCTACACCTTC,CASSLARGAEYGGYTF
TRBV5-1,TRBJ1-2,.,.,TGCGCCAGCAGCACCGGTGAGGTTAACTATGGCTACACCTTC,CASSTGEVNYGYTF
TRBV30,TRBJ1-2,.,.,TGTGCCTGGAGTGTACGGGGGGGTGGAGGCTACACCTTC,CAWSVRGGGGYTF
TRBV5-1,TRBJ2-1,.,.,TGCGCCAGCAGCCGGAGTTTAAATGAGCAGTTCTTC,CASSRSLNEQFF
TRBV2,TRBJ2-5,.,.,TGTGCCAGCAGTGTTTTGGACTCCCAGTACTTC,CASSVLDSQYF
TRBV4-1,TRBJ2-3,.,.,TGCGCCAGCAGCCAGAAGAGGCTAGCGCTTCGCACAGATACGCAGTATTTT,CASSQKRLALRTDTQYF
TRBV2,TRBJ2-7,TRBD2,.,TGTGCCAGCACCGGACTAGCGGGACAAATAGCCTACGAGCAGTACTTC,CASTGLAGQIAYEQYF
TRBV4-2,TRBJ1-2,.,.,TGTGCCAGCAGCCAAGAAGAGGGCGCGGGTGGCTACACCTTC,CASSQEEGAGGYTF
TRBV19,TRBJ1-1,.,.,TGTGCCAGTACCGGGGGAGGCACTGAAGCTTTCTTT,CASTGGGTEAFF
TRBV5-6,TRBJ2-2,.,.,TGTGCCAGCAGCCCGGACTACACCGGGGAGCTGTTTTTT,CASSPDYTGELFF
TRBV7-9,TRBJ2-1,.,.,TGTGCCAGCAGCTTAGCGCAGGGTAGCTCCCAGTTCTTC,CASSLAQGSSQFF
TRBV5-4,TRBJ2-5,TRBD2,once,TGTGCCAGCAGCTTGTGGGGCGGGAGGGCGGAGACCCAGTACTTC,CASSLWGGRAETQYF
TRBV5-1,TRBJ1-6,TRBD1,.,TGCGCCAGCAGCTTGGAGGGGGCAAGTAATTCACCCCTCCACTTT,CASSLEGASNSPLHF
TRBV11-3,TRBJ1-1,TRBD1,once,TGTGCCAGCAGCTTAGGGGACAGGCTCTACACTGAAGCTTTCTTT,CASSLGDRLYTEAFF
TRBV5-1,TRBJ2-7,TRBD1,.,TGCGCCAGCAGCTTTCCCGCACAGGGGATCTACGAGCAGTACTTC,CASSFPAQGIYEQYF
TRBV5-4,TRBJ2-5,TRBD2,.,TGTGCCAGCAGCCCAACTAGCGAGCAAGAGACCCAGTACTTC,CASSPTSEQETQYF